Sequencing of this T cell receptor beta chain was carried out in a study of blood T cell repertoires in COVID-19. About the study: In each case, the material was cDNA or gDNA derived from T cells, B-cell-depleted T cells, or PBMCs.

In the study's own analysis: The assay estimated nucleated cells by amplifying reference gene primers. The method was immunoSEQ multiplex PCR; TCRdb's version includes in-frame clones alone and lacks a portion of them. V and J calls and clone size follow that table, whereas D and trimming were derived from the DNA. The profile shows roughly 200,000 clones, around nine tenths of them singletons. The germline V gene encodes CDR1 MNHEY and CDR2 SMNVEV (reference sequence). This CDR3 spans 15 amino acids. After removal of 4 bases from V and 3 bases from J, the junction contained 5 bases not matched to a gene.

J is TRBJ2-1 and V is TRBV27; 8 positions agree with TRBD1. The receptor was isolated from a man aged 45-65 years with COVID-19, enrolled during active disease. What was sequenced was peripheral blood. The CDR3 is CASSSSGQVYNEQFF. CDR3 nucleotide sequence: TGTGCCAGCAGTTCATCGGGACAGGTCTACAATGAGCAGTTCTTC.